These 32 T cell receptor beta chains were sequenced from one sample in a study of T cell repertoires in cytomegalovirus infection. Via MiXCR, TCRdb re-called the reads, giving one row per CDR3 protein. The data hold hundreds of thousands of distinct CDR3 sequences, with approximately 25% observed a single time. The material sequenced was CD8+ T cells from PBMCs. The source is a human donor in good health (CMV status not recorded). Some clones in this sample may be carry-over from other donors' samples.

Comment on this clonotype: A much larger clone is a single base away; this may be a read error. This rearrangement joins TRBV7-9 to TRBJ1-2; D is uncertain. This CDR3 has 11 amino acids. Looked up from germline, CDR1 is SEHNR and CDR2 is FQNEAQ (reference sequence). In nucleotides, the CDR3 is TGTGTCAGCAGCCGCCTGGGGGGCTACACCTTC. Amino acids: CVSSRLGGYTF.

The chain combines TRBV20-1 with TRBJ2-4; D is ambiguous. The germline gives CDR1 DFQATT, CDR2 SNEGSKA (reference sequence). Between the trimmed V and J ends, which lost 3 bases and 2 bases, there was a span of 8 bases. The CDR3 runs to 13 residues. The CDR3 is CSARGSTKNIQYF. CDR3 nucleotides: TGCAGTGCTAGGGGATCGACCAAAAACATTCAGTACTTC.

V gene TRBV20-1 combines with J gene TRBJ2-7, with D maybe TRBD1 (6 bases). The CDR3 spans 16 residues. V was pared by 3 bases and J by 2 bases, with 20 bases between. Germline-derived CDR1 and CDR2 are DFQATT and SNEGSKA (reference sequence). DNA for the CDR3: TGCAGTGCTAGCGAGTATGTAGGGGGATCCACCTACGAGCAGTACTTC. Translation: CSASEYVGGSTYEQYF.

This clonotype was observed a handful of times. V gene TRBV7-9 combines with J gene TRBJ2-2, with D uncertain. V was clipped by 1 base and J by 6 bases, with 15 bases between them. CDR1 is SEHNR, CDR2 FQNEAQ, per germline (reference sequence). The CDR3 has 16 residues. CDR3: CASSLVSGPGAGELFF. The CDR3 region has the DNA TGTGCCAGCAGCTTAGTGAGTGGACCAGGAGCCGGGGAGCTGTTTTTT.

The chain is built from TRBV20-1 and TRBJ2-7; 7 nucleotides line up with TRBD1. The CDR3 is 13 amino acids. The trim removed 6 bases at V and 2 bases at J, leaving 7 bases unmatched. Germline-derived CDR1 and CDR2 are DFQATT and SNEGSKA (reference sequence). The CDR3 sequence: CSAPSGQTYEQYF. For the CDR3, the DNA is TGCAGTGCGCCGTCGGGACAGACCTACGAGCAGTACTTC.

This chain connects TRBV7-9 to TRBJ2-1; D possibly matches TRBD1 or TRBD2 (5 bases each). Germline CDR1 is SEHNR and CDR2 is FQNEAQ (reference sequence). V gave up 5 bases and J gave up 8 bases, with 10 bases separating them. CDR3 length: 12 residues. CDR3 coding DNA: TGTGCCAGCAGCCCCGGGGCTTATGAGCAGTTCTTC. Protein product: CASSPGAYEQFF.

The CDR3 nucleotides read TGTGCCAGCAGTTACTCTCGACAGAATGAAAAACTGTTTTTT. It is translated as CASSYSRQNEKLFF. V usage is TRBV6-6 and J usage is TRBJ1-4; the D gene is possibly TRBD1 (5 bases). This CDR3 comprises 14 residues. Trimming stripped 0 bases from V and 5 bases from J, with 7 bases between. CDR1 and CDR2 from the germline V gene are MNHNY and SVGAGI (reference sequence).

In this sample, this clonotype turned up many times. The rearrangement uses TRBV7-2 and TRBJ1-1; 7 nucleotides agree with TRBD1. There are 16 residues in the CDR3. CDR1 is SGHTA and CDR2 is FQGNSA in the germline V gene. The V gene end was trimmed by 5 bases and the J gene end by 1 base; junction bases not matched to a gene: 10. The CDR3 bases are TGTGCCAGCAGCCAACCAGGGGCAGGGGGGAACACTGAAGCTTTCTTT. It encodes CASSQPGAGGNTEAFF. The variable domain in full, with the rest retrieved from reference TRBV7-2 and TRBJ1-1, is GAGVSQSPSNKVTEKGKDVELRCDPISGHTALYWYRQSLGQGLEFLIYFQGNSAPDKSGLPSDRFSAERTGGSVSTLTIQRTQQEDSAVYLCASSQPGAGGNTEAFFGQGTRLTVV.

The V gene is TRBV29-1, the J gene TRBJ2-1; 8 nucleotides line up with TRBD2. V lost 1 base to trimming and J lost 4 bases; unmatched junction nucleotides: 6. Germline CDR1 SQVTM, CDR2 ANQGSEA. The CDR3 consists of 15 residues. The CDR3 spells CSVEGGPGGYNEQFF. The CDR3 bases are TGCAGCGTTGAAGGGGGGCCGGGGGGGTACAATGAGCAGTTCTTC.

This clonotype was found many times. V is TRBV7-2 and J is TRBJ2-2; 8 positions agree with TRBD2. The CDR3 has 17 residues. Losses at the gene ends were 2 bases for V and 0 bases for J; bases not matched to a gene: 5. CDR1 and CDR2 from the germline V gene are SGHTA and FQGNSA. The CDR3 nucleotides read TGTGCCAGCAGCTTACCGGCGGGGGGACCGAACACCGGGGAGCTGTTTTTT. This sequence encodes CASSLPAGGPNTGELFF.

The CDR3 DNA reads TGTGCCAGCAGCCCGACAGGGGAGTATGAAAAACTGTTTTTT. It is translated as CASSPTGEYEKLFF. J is TRBJ1-4 and V is TRBV28, with 8 bases identical to TRBD1. The J segment lost 6 bases and the V segment lost 6 bases, leaving 6 bases of the junction unmatched. Germline loops: CDR1 MDHEN, CDR2 SYDVKM. The CDR3 loop spans 14 amino acids.

This clonotype was seen a handful of times. This chain connects TRBV24-1 to TRBJ2-3, with TRBD1 as a possible D gene (5 bases). Germline V gene lookup returns CDR1 KGHDR and CDR2 SFDVKD. The germline V and J ends were trimmed by 4 bases and 5 bases, with 12 bases remaining between them. The CDR3 extends over 14 amino acids. The CDR3: CATSDPLQGDTQYF. Written as DNA, the CDR3 is TGTGCCACCAGTGACCCCCTCCAGGGAGATACGCAGTATTTT.

The sample holds one count of this clonotype. The chain employs TRBV27 and TRBJ2-1, with a tentative D call TRBD2 (5 bases). This CDR3 region has 14 residues. The germline CDR1 and CDR2 sequences are MNHEY and SMNVEV (reference sequence). V shed 5 bases and J shed 7 bases, with 15 bases lying between them. The CDR3 nucleotides read TGTGCCAGCAGTCGGGGTCCCCAGTATAATGAGCAGTTCTTC. Amino acids: CASSRGPQYNEQFF.

The CDR3 loop is CASSYRSHRGEQYV. The CDR3 DNA follows: TGTGCCAGCAGTTACCGTTCCCACAGGGGCGAGCAGTACGTC. The chain recombines TRBV6-2 or TRBV6-3 with TRBJ2-7; 7 positions agree with TRBD1. This CDR3 is built from 14 residues. Losses at the gene ends were 2 bases for V and 6 bases for J; bases not matched to a gene: 7. Per the germline V gene, CDR1 is MNHEY and CDR2 is SVGEGT.

This clonotype was counted a few times. Here the CDR3 reads CASSTTTSNYNEQFF. DNA of the CDR3: TGCGCCAGCAGCACGACGACTAGCAACTACAATGAGCAGTTCTTC. The chain is built from TRBV5-1 and TRBJ2-1; 7 nucleotides agree with TRBD2. The ends lost 4 bases at V and 3 bases at J; junction bases unmatched: 7. The CDR3 sequence is 15 residues long. From germline, CDR1 is SGHRS and CDR2 YFSETQ.

The chain is built from TRBV12-5 and TRBJ2-1, with D perhaps assigned TRBD1 or TRBD2 (6 bases each). Germline V gives CDR1 LGHNT, CDR2 FRNRAP. The CDR3 is made up of 11 amino acids. V lost 6 bases and J 16 bases, leaving 16 bases between the germline ends. CDR3: CASGGGPRDFF. CDR3 in DNA: TGTGCTAGTGGGGGGGGCCCTAGAGACTTCTTC.

This clonotype was detected a few times. The rearrangement uses TRBV7-9 and TRBJ1-1, with D tentatively TRBD1 (5 bases). The CDR3 runs 11 residues. Germline CDR1 reads SEHNR; CDR2 reads FQNEAQ (reference sequence). V lost 9 bases and J lost 5, with 10 bases in between. The CDR3, as DNA: TGTGCCAGTTATCAGGGTACTGAAGCTTTCTTT. Translated: CASYQGTEAFF.

The chain joins TRBV6-1 to TRBJ1-2; D may be TRBD1 (5 bases). Trimming took off 6 bases at V and 4 bases at J, with 18 bases between the two ends. The germline CDR1 and CDR2 sequences are MNHNS and SASEGT. This CDR3 has 15 amino acids. CDR3 residues: CASSRDSAGSYGYTF. The CDR3 coding sequence is TGTGCCAGCAGCCGGGACTCTGCGGGAAGCTATGGCTACACCTTC.

The genes are TRBV14 and TRBJ1-6; D unclear. This CDR3 spans 12 amino acids. V was pared by 1 base and J by 12 bases, with 7 bases between. CDR1 is SGHDN and CDR2 is FVKESK in the germline V gene. The CDR3: CASSQGARPLHF. The DNA for the CDR3 is TGTGCCAGCAGCCAAGGGGCAAGACCCCTCCACTTT.

This clonotype has more than one count but fewer than ten. The V gene is TRBV7-9, the J gene TRBJ2-5; no clear D. Germline CDR1 and CDR2: SEHNR and FQNEAQ (reference sequence). V shed 1 base and J shed 3 bases, with 3 bases lying between them. CDR3 length equals 12 residues. CDR3 sequence (DNA): TGTGCCAGCAGCTTAGAGAAAGAGACCCAGTACTTC. It encodes CASSLEKETQYF.

The chain uses TRBV7-4 and TRBJ1-4; D is possibly TRBD1 (5 bases). V shed 5 bases and J shed 5 bases, with 15 bases lying between them. The length of the CDR3 is 15 residues. The germline V gene encodes CDR1 SGHVT and CDR2 SQSDAQ. CDR3 nucleotide sequence: TGTGCCAGCAGCCCCGCGGGGGTGAGAAATGAAAAACTGTTTTTT. The encoded protein is CASSPAGVRNEKLFF.

The chain uses TRBV7-9 and TRBJ2-1, with 12 bases that match TRBD2. The CDR3 contains 16 residues. V lost 7 bases, J lost 4 bases, and 8 bases stayed unmatched. Germline lookup yields CDR1 SEHNR and CDR2 FQNEAQ (reference sequence). CDR3 amino acids: CASILAGGPLYNEQFF. For the CDR3, the DNA is TGTGCCAGCATTCTAGCGGGGGGGCCCCTTTACAATGAGCAGTTCTTC.

On this clonotype itself: A much larger clone sits a single nucleotide away, making a read error possible. This chain connects TRBV19 to TRBJ2-1, with D unresolved. CDR3 length: 15 amino acids. Germline V gene lookup returns CDR1 LNHDA and CDR2 SQIVND (reference sequence). The CDR3 spells CASKVDLSHYNKQFF. CDR3 bases: TGTGCCAGTAAGGTTGACCTCTCCCACTACAATAAGCAGTTCTTC.

As regards this clonotype: Just one base apart from a much larger clone, this may be a read error. CDR3 sequence reads: CASSLGPYTDTQHF. CDR3 DNA sequence: TGTGCCAGCAGCCTCGGACCGTACACAGATACGCAGCATTTT. The chain is built from TRBV7-2 and TRBJ2-3, with unresolved D. The last part of the DNA fits TRBJ1-5 better; the J call may be wrong. The CDR3 runs to 14 residues. Germline assignment: CDR1 SGHTA and CDR2 FQGNSA.

This clonotype has only a few counts. This sequence joins TRBV2 and TRBJ2-4; 7 nucleotides align to TRBD2. J gave up 6 bases and V 2 bases, and 13 bases lay outside the gene matches. The CDR3 is made up of 17 amino acids. The V gene's germline CDR1 is SNHLY and CDR2 FYNNEI. The CDR3 sequence: CASSETPRGLLGNIQYF. The CDR3 DNA follows: TGTGCCAGCAGTGAAACCCCCCGGGGACTATTGGGAAACATTCAGTACTTC.

The sample holds many counts of this clonotype. The chain joins TRBV7-2 to TRBJ2-7; 10 bases are shared with TRBD1. This CDR3 spans 15 amino acids. Trimming took 1 base from V and 3 from J; bases not matched to a gene: 3. Germline CDR1 SGHTA, CDR2 FQGNSA. This CDR3 is CASSLVGQGDYEQYF. The CDR3 bases are TGTGCCAGCAGCTTAGTTGGACAGGGGGACTACGAGCAGTACTTC.

This chain links TRBV7-9 with TRBJ2-1; D tentatively fits TRBD1 or TRBD2 (5 bases each). The CDR3 length is 14 residues. Looked up from germline, CDR1 is SEHNR and CDR2 is FQNEAQ (reference sequence). The V gene lost 2 bases and the J gene lost 7 bases, with 12 bases spanning the gap. The CDR3 region is CASSLSFWGNEQFF. CDR3 bases: TGTGCCAGCAGCTTAAGTTTCTGGGGGAATGAGCAGTTCTTC.

The chain employs TRBV20-1 and TRBJ2-7; the match to TRBD1 covers 7 bases. The CDR3 runs to 14 residues. Looked up from germline, CDR1 is DFQATT and CDR2 is SNEGSKA (reference sequence). With 6 bases clipped from V and 2 bases from J, the junction kept 10 bases outside the gene matches. In DNA, the CDR3 is TGCAGTGCCAGCGGACAGGAGAGGGCCTACGAGCAGTACGTC. This encodes CSASGQERAYEQYV.

The rearrangement links TRBV5-4 to TRBJ2-6; the D gene is possibly TRBD1 (5 bases). The CDR3 spans 15 residues. Germline V gene lookup returns CDR1 SGHNT and CDR2 YYREEE (reference sequence). Trimming cost V 6 bases and J 3 bases, with 13 bases left between them. The CDR3 here is CASTFRGGGANVLTF. For the CDR3, the DNA is TGTGCCAGCACATTTAGGGGCGGTGGGGCCAACGTCCTGACTTTC.

J is TRBJ2-3 and V is TRBV5-6; a weak D match, TRBD1 (6 bases). V was trimmed by 5 bases and J by 4 bases, leaving 17 bases between them. CDR1 and CDR2 (germline): SGHDT, YYEEEE. The CDR3 is made up of 15 amino acids. CDR3 bases: TGTGCCAGCAGGGTGCCAGGGGAATTTCCAGATACGCAGTATTTT. It specifies CASRVPGEFPDTQYF.

The J gene is TRBJ1-5, the V gene TRBV28, with unresolved D. Trimming shortened V by 4 bases and J by 4 bases, and 5 bases separated the two germline ends. This CDR3 is 12 amino acids long. Germline CDR1 MDHEN, CDR2 SYDVKM. The DNA for the CDR3 is TGTGCCAGCAGTTGGCCTAATCAGCCCCAGCATTTT. It encodes CASSWPNQPQHF.

This clonotype showed up just a few times. This chain uses TRBV12-3 or TRBV12-4 with TRBJ2-7; 8 nucleotides agree with TRBD1. The CDR3 contains 17 residues. V gave up 3 bases and J gave up 5 bases; unmatched junction bases: 15. The CDR3 is CASSFFPDVRGQDEQYF. CDR3 nucleotide sequence: TGTGCCAGCAGTTTTTTTCCGGATGTCAGGGGGCAGGACGAGCAGTACTTC.